In this sample, the clone carrying this T cell receptor (beta chain) turned up once. This sample is drawn from a study of T cell repertoires in cytomegalovirus infection. One entry per CDR3 protein results from TCRdb running MiXCR on the reads. The data hold about 100,000 distinct CDR3 sequences, with about 25% observed a single time. The ends were cut back, 0 bases at V and 5 bases at J, with 11 bases in the middle. This CDR3 is 14 amino acids long. The V gene's germline CDR1 is SGHDT and CDR2 YYEEEE. This chain connects TRBV5-6 to TRBJ2-5; D may be TRBD1 (6 bases). Sequencing used CD8+ T cells from PBMCs. This clonotype was obtained from a human donor in good health (CMV status not recorded). Some clones in this sample may be carry-over from other donors' samples. The CDR3 loop reads CASSLDPRGETQYF. The CDR3, as DNA: TGTGCCAGCAGCTTGGATCCCAGGGGTGAGACCCAGTACTTC.